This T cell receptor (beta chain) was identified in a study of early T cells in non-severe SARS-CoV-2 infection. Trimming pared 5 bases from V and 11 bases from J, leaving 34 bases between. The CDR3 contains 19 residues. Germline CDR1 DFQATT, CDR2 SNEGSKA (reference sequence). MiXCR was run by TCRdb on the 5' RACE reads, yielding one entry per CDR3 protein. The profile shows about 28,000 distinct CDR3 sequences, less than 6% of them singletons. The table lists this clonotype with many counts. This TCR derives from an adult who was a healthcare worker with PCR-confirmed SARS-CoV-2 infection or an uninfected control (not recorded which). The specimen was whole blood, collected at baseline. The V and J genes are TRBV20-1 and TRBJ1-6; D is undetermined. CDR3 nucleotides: TGCAGTGCTCCCCTCCCCCCCGGACTTCCAACGGGCCTGATAACACCCCTCCACTTT. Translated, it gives CSAPLPPGLPTGLITPLHF.